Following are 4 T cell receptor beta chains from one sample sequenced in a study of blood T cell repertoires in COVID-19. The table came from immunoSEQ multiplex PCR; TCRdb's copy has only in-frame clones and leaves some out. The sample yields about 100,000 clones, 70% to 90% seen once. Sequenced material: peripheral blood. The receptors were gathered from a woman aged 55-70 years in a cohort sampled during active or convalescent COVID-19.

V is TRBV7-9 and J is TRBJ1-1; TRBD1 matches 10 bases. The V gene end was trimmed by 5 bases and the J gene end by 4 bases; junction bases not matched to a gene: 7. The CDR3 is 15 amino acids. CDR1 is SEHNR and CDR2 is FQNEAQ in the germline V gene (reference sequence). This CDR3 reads CASSLGQGVFTEAFF. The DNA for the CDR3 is TGTGCCAGCAGCCTTGGACAGGGGGTTTTCACTGAAGCTTTCTTT.

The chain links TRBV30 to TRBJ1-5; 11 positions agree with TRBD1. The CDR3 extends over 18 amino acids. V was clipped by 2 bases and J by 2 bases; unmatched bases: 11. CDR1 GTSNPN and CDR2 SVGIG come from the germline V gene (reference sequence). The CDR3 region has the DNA TGTGCCTGGAGTCGGACAGGGGGCGATTATAGTGGCAATCAGCCCCAGCATTTT. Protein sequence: CAWSRTGGDYSGNQPQHF.

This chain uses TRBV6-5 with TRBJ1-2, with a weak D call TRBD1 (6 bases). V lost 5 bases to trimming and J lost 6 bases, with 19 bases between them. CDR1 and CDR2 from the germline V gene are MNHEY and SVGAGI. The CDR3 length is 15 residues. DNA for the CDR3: TGTGCCAGCAGTCCTAGAGGGGAAGGGGGAGATGGCTACACCTTC. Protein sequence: CASSPRGEGGDGYTF.

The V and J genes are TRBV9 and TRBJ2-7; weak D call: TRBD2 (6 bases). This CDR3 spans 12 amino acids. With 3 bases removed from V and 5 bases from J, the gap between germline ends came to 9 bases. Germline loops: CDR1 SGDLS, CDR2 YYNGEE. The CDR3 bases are TGTGCCAGCAGCGGCGGGACCGACGAGCAGTACTTC. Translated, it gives CASSGGTDEQYF.